This is a list of T cell receptor beta chains from one sample in a study of T cell repertoires in cytomegalovirus infection. TCRdb redid the calling of the reads with MiXCR, one entry per CDR3 protein. The sample has about 490,000 distinct CDR3 sequences, around 11% seen once; the top ten hold 10%. The sequenced sample consisted of PBMCs. The receptors come from a human donor in good health (CMV status not recorded). Some clones in this sample may be carry-over from other donors' samples. Both conserved end residues are part of each CDR3. The D gene is left open where the match is weak. For some rows the clone size is stated as once, few or many, or as a class when expanded; others skip it.

V: TRBV20-1
size: few
J: TRBJ2-1
D: TRBD2
DNA: TGCATCCCCCGCGGGGGTCCAACCTACAATGAGCAGTTCTTC
CDR3: CIPRGGPTYNEQFF

V: TRBV7-8
size: many
J: TRBJ1-1
D: .
DNA: TGTGCCAGCAGCTTACTCTTCAGGGGAGGTGAGGGCACTGAAGCTTTCTTT
CDR3: CASSLLFRGGEGTEAFF

V: TRBV6-1
size: many
J: TRBJ1-4
D: .
DNA: TGTGCCAGCAGGACAGCTACAACTAATGAAAAACTGTTTTTT
CDR3: CASRTATTNEKLFF

V: TRBV7-2
size: many
J: TRBJ2-1
D: TRBD2
DNA: TGTGCCAGCAGCTCGGCCGGGACTAGCGGGTACAATGAGCAGTTCTTC
CDR3: CASSSAGTSGYNEQFF

V: TRBV6-5
size: many
J: TRBJ2-3
D: .
DNA: TGTGCCAGCAGTTACTTGGCCCGTACAGATACGCAGTATTTT
CDR3: CASSYLARTDTQYF

V: TRBV10-3
size: many
J: TRBJ2-7
D: .
DNA: TGTGCCATCAGTGTCAGGGACGAGCAGTACTTC
CDR3: CAISVRDEQYF

V: TRBV7-3
size: .
J: TRBJ2-2
D: TRBD2
DNA: TGTGCCAGCAGCCCAGGGACTAGCGGGGTCGCGAACACCGGGGAGCTGTTTTTT
CDR3: CASSPGTSGVANTGELFF

V: TRBV5-4
size: .
J: TRBJ2-6
D: .
DNA: TGTGCCAGCAGCTTCCTTCCGAGCTCTGGGGCCAACGTCCTGACTTTC
CDR3: CASSFLPSSGANVLTF

V: TRBV5-8
size: many
J: TRBJ2-1
D: TRBD2
DNA: TGTGCCAGCAGTGGGACTAGCGGGTTCTCCTACAATGAGCAGTTCTTC
CDR3: CASSGTSGFSYNEQFF

V: TRBV7-2
size: many
J: TRBJ1-1
D: .
DNA: TGTGCCAGCAGCTTTGAAGCTTTCTTT
CDR3: CASSFEAFF

V: TRBV27
size: few
J: TRBJ2-1
D: .
DNA: TGTGCCAGCCGAAGGGGGGGGGCGAGGGATGAGCAGTTCTTC
CDR3: CASRRGGARDEQFF

V: TRBV5-6
size: many
J: TRBJ2-1
D: .
DNA: TGTGCCAGCAGCCGGACCGGGGCCTCGGGCGATGAGCAGTTCTTC
CDR3: CASSRTGASGDEQFF

V: TRBV10-3
size: many
J: TRBJ2-1
D: .
DNA: TGTGCCATCAGCCGGCAGGGCAATGAGCAGTTCTTC
CDR3: CAISRQGNEQFF

V: TRBV19
size: many
J: TRBJ2-1
D: TRBD2
DNA: TGTGCCAGTAGTCGAAGGTCATTAGGACTAGCGGGAGTGTGGGAGCAGTTCTTC
CDR3: CASSRRSLGLAGVWEQFF

V: TRBV11-2
size: many
J: TRBJ2-2
D: TRBD2
DNA: TGTGCCAGCAGCTTATACAGAGCGGGAGTCCCATCGGCCGGGGAGCTGTTTTTT
CDR3: CASSLYRAGVPSAGELFF

V: TRBV5-4
size: few
J: TRBJ2-3
D: .
DNA: TGTGCCAGCAACAAACCGGGACAAACCACAGATACGCAGTATTTT
CDR3: CASNKPGQTTDTQYF

V: TRBV5-1
size: .
J: TRBJ2-4
D: .
DNA: TGCGCCAGCAGCTTGACTACCGGGCAAAACATTCAGTACTTC
CDR3: CASSLTTGQNIQYF

V: TRBV5-1
size: .
J: TRBJ1-1
D: TRBD1
DNA: TGCGCCAGCAGCCTGGGACAGGGCTGGGGCACTGAAGCTTTCTTT
CDR3: CASSLGQGWGTEAFF

V: TRBV10-3
size: few
J: TRBJ2-7
D: .
DNA: TGTGCCATCAGTGAGGCAGCGGACAGCCCCTACGAGCAGTACTTC
CDR3: CAISEAADSPYEQYF

V: TRBV16
size: many
J: TRBJ1-1
D: .
DNA: TGTGCCAGCAGCCAACTAGCTACAGCTCTGGCTTTCTTT
CDR3: CASSQLATALAFF

V: TRBV28
size: once
J: TRBJ1-5
D: .
DNA: TGTGCCAGCAGGTATCCAGGGACGTATAGCAATCAGCCCCAGCATTTT
CDR3: CASRYPGTYSNQPQHF

V: TRBV7-2
size: many
J: TRBJ2-5
D: .
DNA: TGTGCCAGCAGCCCAGCACCGGGACCTATGACCCAGTACTTC
CDR3: CASSPAPGPMTQYF

V: TRBV28
size: few
J: TRBJ2-2
D: .
DNA: TGTGCCAGCTACAGGAACACCGGGGAGCTGTTTTTT
CDR3: CASYRNTGELFF

V: TRBV10-3
size: many
J: TRBJ2-2
D: .
DNA: TGTGCCATCAGTGACAGGGTGAACGCCGGGGAGCTGTTTTTT
CDR3: CAISDRVNAGELFF

V: TRBV11-2
size: many
J: TRBJ1-1
D: TRBD1
DNA: TGTGCCAGCAGACTCGACAGGGTAAACACTGAAGCTTTCTTT
CDR3: CASRLDRVNTEAFF

V: TRBV7-6
size: many
J: TRBJ2-2
D: TRBD1
DNA: TGTGCCAGCAGCCCGACAGGGCCCGGGGAGCTGTTTTTT
CDR3: CASSPTGPGELFF

V: TRBV10-3
size: many
J: TRBJ2-7
D: .
DNA: TGTGCCATCAGTGAGCAATCCTACGAGCAGTACTTC
CDR3: CAISEQSYEQYF

V: TRBV28
size: many
J: TRBJ2-7
D: TRBD1
DNA: TGTGCCAGCAGTTTAATAGGCAGGGGGTTAGTCTACGAGCAGTACTTC
CDR3: CASSLIGRGLVYEQYF

V: TRBV6-5
size: many
J: TRBJ2-2
D: TRBD2
DNA: TGTGCCAGCAGTTACGGGCTAGCGGGGGAAGAGGGGGAGCTGTTTTTT
CDR3: CASSYGLAGEEGELFF

V: TRBV14
size: .
J: TRBJ2-7
D: .
DNA: TGTGCCAGCAGCCCTAACTACTACGAGCAGTACTTC
CDR3: CASSPNYYEQYF

V: TRBV27
size: many
J: TRBJ1-2
D: .
DNA: TGTGCCAGCAGTTCTCTCCTAGTCTCTAACTATGGCTACACCTTC
CDR3: CASSSLLVSNYGYTF

V: TRBV27
size: many
J: TRBJ1-6
D: .
DNA: TGTGCCAGCAGTTGGGGCTATAATTCACCCCTCCACTTT
CDR3: CASSWGYNSPLHF

V: TRBV12-3/TRBV12-4
size: many
J: TRBJ2-7
D: .
DNA: TGTGCCAGCAGTTCTTCAGGGGTCGAGCAGTACTTC
CDR3: CASSSSGVEQYF

V: TRBV15
size: many
J: TRBJ2-7
D: TRBD2
DNA: TGTGCCACCGCACCGGGACTAGCGCTCGAGCAGTACTTC
CDR3: CATAPGLALEQYF

V: TRBV30
size: many
J: TRBJ1-5
D: TRBD1
DNA: TGTGCCTGGGGGGGACAGGCAAATCAGCCCCAGCATTTT
CDR3: CAWGGQANQPQHF

V: TRBV4-2
size: many
J: TRBJ2-1
D: TRBD2
DNA: TGTGCCAGCAGCAGTCCCGGCGGGAGGGCTTCCTACAATGAGCAGTTCTTC
CDR3: CASSSPGGRASYNEQFF

V: TRBV7-9
size: many
J: TRBJ2-2
D: .
DNA: TGTGCCAGCAGACGGGAGTCAACCGGGGAGCTGTTTTTT
CDR3: CASRRESTGELFF

V: TRBV2
size: many
J: TRBJ1-1
D: .
DNA: TGTGCCAGCAAAGAAGGACGGCTGAACACTGAAGCTTTCTTT
CDR3: CASKEGRLNTEAFF

V: TRBV12-3/TRBV12-4
size: .
J: TRBJ1-5
D: .
DNA: TGTGGCAGCAGACCCCCCGGGGCGTGGGGTGATTATAGCAATCAGCCCCAGCATTTT
CDR3: CGSRPPGAWGDYSNQPQHF

V: TRBV19
size: many
J: TRBJ1-2
D: .
DNA: TGTGCCAGCCAAACAGGGATCTATGGCTACACCTTC
CDR3: CASQTGIYGYTF

V: TRBV7-9
size: many
J: TRBJ1-4
D: .
DNA: TGTGCCAGCAGCTTTCTACCGGGGAATGAAAAACTGTTTTTT
CDR3: CASSFLPGNEKLFF

V: TRBV3-1
size: many
J: TRBJ1-2
D: TRBD1
DNA: TGTGCCAGCAGCCAATTCGGGGACAGGGGACTCTATGGCTACACCTTC
CDR3: CASSQFGDRGLYGYTF

V: TRBV6-1
size: few
J: TRBJ1-5
D: TRBD1
DNA: TGTGCCAGCCGAAAGGGACAGGGGGCCGCTCAGCCCCAGCATTTT
CDR3: CASRKGQGAAQPQHF

V: TRBV7-8
size: many
J: TRBJ1-2
D: .
DNA: TGTGCCAGCAGCTTAGTTGTTTCTGGGTTAAGGGGCTACACCTTC
CDR3: CASSLVVSGLRGYTF

V: TRBV7-2
size: many
J: TRBJ1-1
D: .
DNA: TGTGCCAGCAGCCCGACAATGAACACTGAAGCTTTCTTT
CDR3: CASSPTMNTEAFF

V: TRBV4-1
size: few
J: TRBJ2-3
D: .
DNA: TGCGCCAGCAGCCAAGATCATGGGGTAGGGCAGTATTTT
CDR3: CASSQDHGVGQYF

V: TRBV14
size: many
J: TRBJ2-7
D: .
DNA: TGTGCCAGCAGCCAAGTGTACGGGAGCTCCTACGAGCAGTACTTC
CDR3: CASSQVYGSSYEQYF

V: TRBV25-1
size: few
J: TRBJ2-2
D: .
DNA: TGTGCCAGCAGTGAATTGTGGGCGTTAGGGGAGCTGTTTTTT
CDR3: CASSELWALGELFF

V: TRBV12-3/TRBV12-4
size: many
J: TRBJ1-1
D: .
DNA: TGTGCCAGCAGTTTTACCGAAACCACTGAAGCTTTCTTT
CDR3: CASSFTETTEAFF

V: TRBV20-1
size: .
J: TRBJ2-5
D: .
DNA: TGCAGTGCTCCACCGGGGACGGTCCAAGAGACCCAGTACTTC
CDR3: CSAPPGTVQETQYF

V: TRBV28
size: .
J: TRBJ1-2
D: .
DNA: TGTGCCAGCAGTCCTGGACCGGCTAACTATGGCTACACCTTC
CDR3: CASSPGPANYGYTF

V: TRBV11-2
size: many
J: TRBJ2-2
D: TRBD2
DNA: TGTGCCAGCAGCCCGGGACTAGTCACCGGGGAGCTGTTTTTT
CDR3: CASSPGLVTGELFF

V: TRBV11-2
size: few
J: TRBJ2-1
D: TRBD2
DNA: TGTGCCAGCAGCTTACCGACTAGCGGGATGCATGAGCAGTTCTTC
CDR3: CASSLPTSGMHEQFF

V: TRBV4-1
size: many
J: TRBJ1-3
D: TRBD1
DNA: TGCGCCAGCAGCCAGAACAGGGGTGCTGGAAACACCATATATTTT
CDR3: CASSQNRGAGNTIYF

V: TRBV6-6
size: many
J: TRBJ1-2
D: .
DNA: TGTGCCAGCTCATTACCCGGGGGCGAGACCGGCTACACCTTC
CDR3: CASSLPGGETGYTF